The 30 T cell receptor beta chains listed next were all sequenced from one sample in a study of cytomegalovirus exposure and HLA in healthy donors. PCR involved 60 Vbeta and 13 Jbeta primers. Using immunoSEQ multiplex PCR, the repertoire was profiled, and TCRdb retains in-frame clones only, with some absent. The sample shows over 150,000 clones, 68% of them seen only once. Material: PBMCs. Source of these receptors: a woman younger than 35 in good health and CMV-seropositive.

The CDR3 sequence: CASGGISGGHNEQFF. DNA of the CDR3: TGTGCCAGCGGGGGGATTAGCGGGGGGCACAATGAGCAGTTCTTC. The chain joins TRBV5-6 to TRBJ2-1, with TRBD2 identical over 10 bases. Germline CDR1 and CDR2: SGHDT and YYEEEE. V shed 7 bases, J shed 5 bases, and the junction held 9 bases outside the gene matches. This CDR3 has 15 amino acids.

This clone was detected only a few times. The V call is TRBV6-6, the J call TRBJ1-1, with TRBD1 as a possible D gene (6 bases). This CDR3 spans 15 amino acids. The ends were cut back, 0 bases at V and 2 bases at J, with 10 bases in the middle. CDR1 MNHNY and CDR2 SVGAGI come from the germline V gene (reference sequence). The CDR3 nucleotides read TGTGCCAGCAGTTACTCGAACAGGGCCAACACTGAAGCTTTCTTT. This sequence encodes CASSYSNRANTEAFF.

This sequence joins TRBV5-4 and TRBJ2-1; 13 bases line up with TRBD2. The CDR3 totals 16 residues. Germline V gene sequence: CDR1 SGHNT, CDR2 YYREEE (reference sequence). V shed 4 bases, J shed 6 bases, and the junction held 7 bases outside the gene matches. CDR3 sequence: CASSPGLAGLGNEQFF. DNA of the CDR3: TGTGCCAGCAGCCCGGGACTAGCGGGATTGGGCAATGAGCAGTTCTTC.

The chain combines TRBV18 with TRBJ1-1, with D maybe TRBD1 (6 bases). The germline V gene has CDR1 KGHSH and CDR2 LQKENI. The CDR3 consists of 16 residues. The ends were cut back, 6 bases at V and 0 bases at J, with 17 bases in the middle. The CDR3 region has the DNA TGTGCCAGCTCCCCAGCAGGACAGAACATGAACACTGAAGCTTTCTTT. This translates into CASSPAGQNMNTEAFF.

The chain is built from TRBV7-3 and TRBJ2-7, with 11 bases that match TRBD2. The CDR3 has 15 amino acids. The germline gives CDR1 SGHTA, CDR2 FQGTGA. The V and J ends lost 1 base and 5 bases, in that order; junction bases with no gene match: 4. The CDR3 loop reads CASSLIAGGLDEQYF. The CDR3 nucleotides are TGTGCCAGCAGCTTAATAGCGGGAGGGCTGGACGAGCAGTACTTC.

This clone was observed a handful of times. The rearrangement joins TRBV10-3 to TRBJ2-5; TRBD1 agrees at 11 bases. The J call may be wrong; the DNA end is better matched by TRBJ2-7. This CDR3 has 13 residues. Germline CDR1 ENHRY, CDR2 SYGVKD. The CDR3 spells CAIRGQGVNEQYF. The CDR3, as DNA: TGTGCCATCAGGGGACAGGGGGTCAACGAGCAGTACTTC.

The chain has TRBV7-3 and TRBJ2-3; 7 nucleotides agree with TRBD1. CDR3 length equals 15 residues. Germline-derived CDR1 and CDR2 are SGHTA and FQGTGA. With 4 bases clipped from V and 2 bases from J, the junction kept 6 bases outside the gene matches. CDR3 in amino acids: CASSSDRPYTDTQYF. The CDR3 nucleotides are TGTGCCAGCAGCTCGGACAGGCCCTACACAGATACGCAGTATTTT.

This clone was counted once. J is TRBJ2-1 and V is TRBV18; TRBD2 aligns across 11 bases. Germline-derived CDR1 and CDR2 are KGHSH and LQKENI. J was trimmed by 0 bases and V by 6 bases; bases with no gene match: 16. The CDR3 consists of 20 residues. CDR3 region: CASSKAGTSGYGGSYNEQFF. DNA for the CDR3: TGTGCCAGCTCGAAAGCGGGGACTAGCGGATATGGAGGCTCCTACAATGAGCAGTTCTTC.

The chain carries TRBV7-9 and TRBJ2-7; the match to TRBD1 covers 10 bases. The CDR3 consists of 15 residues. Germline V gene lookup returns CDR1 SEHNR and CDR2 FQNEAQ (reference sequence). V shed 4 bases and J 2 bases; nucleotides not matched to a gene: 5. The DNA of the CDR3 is TGTGCCAGCAGCTATGGGACAGGGGAGACCTACGAGCAGTACTTC. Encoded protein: CASSYGTGETYEQYF.

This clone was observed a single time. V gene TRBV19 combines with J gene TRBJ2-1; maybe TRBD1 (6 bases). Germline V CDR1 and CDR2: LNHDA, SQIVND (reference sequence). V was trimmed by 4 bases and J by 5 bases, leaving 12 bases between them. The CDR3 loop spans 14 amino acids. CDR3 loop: CASSTLDSHNEQFF. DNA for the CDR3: TGTGCCAGTAGTACACTGGACAGCCACAATGAGCAGTTCTTC.

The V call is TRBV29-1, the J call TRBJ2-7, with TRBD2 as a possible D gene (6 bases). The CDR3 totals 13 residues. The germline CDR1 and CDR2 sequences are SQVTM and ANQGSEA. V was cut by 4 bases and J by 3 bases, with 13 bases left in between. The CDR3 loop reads CSVGGMTIYEQYF. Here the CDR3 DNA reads TGCAGCGTTGGCGGGATGACCATCTACGAGCAGTACTTC.

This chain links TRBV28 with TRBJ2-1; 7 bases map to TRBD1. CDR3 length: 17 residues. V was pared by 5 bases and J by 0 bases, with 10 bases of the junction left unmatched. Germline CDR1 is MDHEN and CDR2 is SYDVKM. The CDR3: CASSPKGTESSYNEQFF. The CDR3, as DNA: TGTGCCAGCAGTCCCAAGGGGACAGAGAGCTCCTACAATGAGCAGTTCTTC.

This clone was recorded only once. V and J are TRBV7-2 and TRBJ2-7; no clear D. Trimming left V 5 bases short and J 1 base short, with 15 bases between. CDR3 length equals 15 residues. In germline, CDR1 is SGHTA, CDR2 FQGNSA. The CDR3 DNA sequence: TGTGCCAGCAGCCCCCTCGAGCTGGTTTCCTACGAGCAGTACTTC. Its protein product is CASSPLELVSYEQYF.

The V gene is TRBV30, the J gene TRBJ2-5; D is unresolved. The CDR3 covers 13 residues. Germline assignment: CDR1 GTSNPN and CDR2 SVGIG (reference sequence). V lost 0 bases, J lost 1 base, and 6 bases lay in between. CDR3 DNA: TGTGCCTGGAGTGTACATATCCAAGAGACCCAGTACTTC. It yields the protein CAWSVHIQETQYF.

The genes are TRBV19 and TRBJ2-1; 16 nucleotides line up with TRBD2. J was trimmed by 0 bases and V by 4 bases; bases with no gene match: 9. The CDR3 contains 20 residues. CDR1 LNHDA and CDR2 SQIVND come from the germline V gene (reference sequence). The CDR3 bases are TGTGCCAGTAGTAATCCGGGACTAGCGGGGGGGCCGGGCTCCTACAATGAGCAGTTCTTC. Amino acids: CASSNPGLAGGPGSYNEQFF.

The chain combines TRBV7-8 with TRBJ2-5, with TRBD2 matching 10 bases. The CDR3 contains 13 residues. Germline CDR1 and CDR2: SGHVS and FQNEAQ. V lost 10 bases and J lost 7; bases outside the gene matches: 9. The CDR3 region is CATSGTSEGTQYF. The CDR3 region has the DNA TGTGCCACGTCCGGGACTAGCGAAGGGACCCAGTACTTC.

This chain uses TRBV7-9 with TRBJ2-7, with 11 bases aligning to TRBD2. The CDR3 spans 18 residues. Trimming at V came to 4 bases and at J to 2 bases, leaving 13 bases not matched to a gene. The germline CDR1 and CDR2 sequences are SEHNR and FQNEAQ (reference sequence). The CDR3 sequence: CASSSLLAGGYFAYEQYF. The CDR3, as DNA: TGTGCCAGCAGCTCGCTTCTAGCGGGGGGCTACTTCGCCTACGAGCAGTACTTC.

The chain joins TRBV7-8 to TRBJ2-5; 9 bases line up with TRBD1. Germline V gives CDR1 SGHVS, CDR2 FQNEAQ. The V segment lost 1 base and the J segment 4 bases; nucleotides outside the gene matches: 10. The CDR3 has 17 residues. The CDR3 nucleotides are TGTGCCAGCAGCTTAGTACCCCGAGGGACAGGGAGAGAGACCCAGTACTTC. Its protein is CASSLVPRGTGRETQYF.

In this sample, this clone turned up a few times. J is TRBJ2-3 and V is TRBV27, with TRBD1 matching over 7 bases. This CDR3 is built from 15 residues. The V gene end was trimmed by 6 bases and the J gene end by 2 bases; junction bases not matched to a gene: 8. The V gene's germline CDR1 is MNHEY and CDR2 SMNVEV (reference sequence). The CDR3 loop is CASSRKTGITDTQYF. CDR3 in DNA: TGTGCCAGCAGCCGGAAGACAGGGATCACAGATACGCAGTATTTT.

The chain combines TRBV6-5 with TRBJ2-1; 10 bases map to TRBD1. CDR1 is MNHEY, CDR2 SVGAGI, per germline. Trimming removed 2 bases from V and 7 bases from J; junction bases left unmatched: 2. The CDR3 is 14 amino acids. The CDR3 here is CASSYGDRGNEQFF. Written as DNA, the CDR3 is TGTGCCAGCAGTTACGGGGACAGGGGTAATGAGCAGTTCTTC.

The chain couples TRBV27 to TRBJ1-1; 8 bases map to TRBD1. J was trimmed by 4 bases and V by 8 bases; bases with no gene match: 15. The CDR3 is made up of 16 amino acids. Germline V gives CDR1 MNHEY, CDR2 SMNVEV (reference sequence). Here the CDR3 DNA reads TGTGCCAGCCTCTCTTACCTCGGACAGGGAGGCACTGAAGCTTTCTTT. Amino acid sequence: CASLSYLGQGGTEAFF.

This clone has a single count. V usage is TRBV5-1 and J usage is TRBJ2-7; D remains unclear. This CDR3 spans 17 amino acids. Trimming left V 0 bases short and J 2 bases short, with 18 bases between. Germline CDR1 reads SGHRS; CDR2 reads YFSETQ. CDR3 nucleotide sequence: TGCGCCAGCAGCTTGGTTTTTGTGAGGAGTGTGGCCTACGAGCAGTACTTC. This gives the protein CASSLVFVRSVAYEQYF.

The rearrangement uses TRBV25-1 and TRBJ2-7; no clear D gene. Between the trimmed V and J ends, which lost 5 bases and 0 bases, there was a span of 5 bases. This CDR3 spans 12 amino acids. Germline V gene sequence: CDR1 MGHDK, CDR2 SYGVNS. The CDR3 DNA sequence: TGTGCCAGCAGTAGGAGCTCCTACGAGCAGTACTTC. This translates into CASSRSSYEQYF.

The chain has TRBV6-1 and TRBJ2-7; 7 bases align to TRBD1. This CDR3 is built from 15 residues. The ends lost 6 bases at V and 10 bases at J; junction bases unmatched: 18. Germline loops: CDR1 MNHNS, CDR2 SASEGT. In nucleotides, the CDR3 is TGTGCCAGCAGATCCTTCCAGACAGGGTTCATTAATCAGTACTTC. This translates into CASRSFQTGFINQYF.

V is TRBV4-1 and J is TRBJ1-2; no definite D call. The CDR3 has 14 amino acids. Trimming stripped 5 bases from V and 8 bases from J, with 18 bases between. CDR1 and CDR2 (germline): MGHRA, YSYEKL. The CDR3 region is CASSSPSNGRGYTF. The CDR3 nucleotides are TGCGCCAGCAGCTCCCCCTCGAACGGGAGGGGCTACACCTTC.

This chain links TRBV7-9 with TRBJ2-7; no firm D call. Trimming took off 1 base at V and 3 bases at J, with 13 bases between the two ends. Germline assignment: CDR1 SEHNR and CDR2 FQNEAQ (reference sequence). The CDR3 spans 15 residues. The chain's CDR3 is CASSLVASSGYEQYF. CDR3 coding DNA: TGTGCCAGCAGCTTAGTAGCTTCATCGGGCTACGAGCAGTACTTC.

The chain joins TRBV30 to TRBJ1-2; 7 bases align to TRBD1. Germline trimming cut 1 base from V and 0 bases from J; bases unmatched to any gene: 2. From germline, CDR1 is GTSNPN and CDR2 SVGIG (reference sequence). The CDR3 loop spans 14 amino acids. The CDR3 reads CAWSGQGANYGYTF. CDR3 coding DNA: TGTGCCTGGAGTGGGCAGGGGGCTAACTATGGCTACACCTTC. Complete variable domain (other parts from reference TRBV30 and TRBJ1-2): SQTIHQWPATLVQPVGSPLSLECTVEGTSNPNLYWYRQAAGRGLQLLFYSVGIGQISSEVPQNLSASRPQDRQFILSSKKLLLSDSGFYLCAWSGQGANYGYTFGSGTRLTVV.

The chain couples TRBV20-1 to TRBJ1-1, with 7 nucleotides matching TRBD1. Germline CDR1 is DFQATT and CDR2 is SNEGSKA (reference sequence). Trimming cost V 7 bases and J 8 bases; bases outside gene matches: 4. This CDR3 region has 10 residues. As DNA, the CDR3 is TGCAGTGTTGGGACAGTCGAAGCTTTCTTT. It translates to CSVGTVEAFF.

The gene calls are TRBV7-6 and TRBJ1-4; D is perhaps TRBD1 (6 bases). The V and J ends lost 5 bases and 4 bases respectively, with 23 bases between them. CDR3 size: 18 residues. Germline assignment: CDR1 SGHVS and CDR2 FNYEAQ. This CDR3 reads CASSPTQQTGQFNEKLFF. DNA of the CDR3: TGTGCCAGCAGCCCAACCCAGCAGACAGGACAGTTTAATGAAAAACTGTTTTTT.

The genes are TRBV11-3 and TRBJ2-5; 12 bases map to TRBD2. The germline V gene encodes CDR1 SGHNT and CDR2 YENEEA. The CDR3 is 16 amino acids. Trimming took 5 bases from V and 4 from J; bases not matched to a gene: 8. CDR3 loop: CASSEGTSGFSETQYF. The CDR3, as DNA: TGTGCCAGCAGCGAAGGGACTAGCGGGTTTTCAGAGACCCAGTACTTC.